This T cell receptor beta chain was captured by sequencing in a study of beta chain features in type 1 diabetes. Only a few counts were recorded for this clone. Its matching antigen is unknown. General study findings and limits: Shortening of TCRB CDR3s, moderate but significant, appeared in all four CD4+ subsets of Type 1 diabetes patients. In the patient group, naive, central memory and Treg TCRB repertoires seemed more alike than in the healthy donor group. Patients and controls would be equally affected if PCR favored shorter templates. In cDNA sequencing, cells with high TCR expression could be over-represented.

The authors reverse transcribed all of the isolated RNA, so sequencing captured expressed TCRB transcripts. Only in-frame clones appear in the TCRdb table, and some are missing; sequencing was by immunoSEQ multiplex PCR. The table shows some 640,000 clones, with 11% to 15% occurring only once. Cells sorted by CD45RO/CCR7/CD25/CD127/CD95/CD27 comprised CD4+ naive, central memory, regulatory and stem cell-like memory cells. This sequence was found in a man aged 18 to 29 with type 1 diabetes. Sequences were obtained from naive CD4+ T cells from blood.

The CDR3 here is CASSLLTSGKREQYF. CDR3 nucleotides: TGCGCCAGCAGCCTATTGACTAGCGGGAAGCGTGAGCAGTACTTC. The rearrangement links TRBV4-1 to TRBJ2-7; the match to TRBD2 covers 11 bases. In germline, CDR1 is MGHRA, CDR2 YSYEKL. This CDR3 has 15 amino acids. With V trimmed by 4 bases and J by 7 bases, 9 bases remained unmatched.